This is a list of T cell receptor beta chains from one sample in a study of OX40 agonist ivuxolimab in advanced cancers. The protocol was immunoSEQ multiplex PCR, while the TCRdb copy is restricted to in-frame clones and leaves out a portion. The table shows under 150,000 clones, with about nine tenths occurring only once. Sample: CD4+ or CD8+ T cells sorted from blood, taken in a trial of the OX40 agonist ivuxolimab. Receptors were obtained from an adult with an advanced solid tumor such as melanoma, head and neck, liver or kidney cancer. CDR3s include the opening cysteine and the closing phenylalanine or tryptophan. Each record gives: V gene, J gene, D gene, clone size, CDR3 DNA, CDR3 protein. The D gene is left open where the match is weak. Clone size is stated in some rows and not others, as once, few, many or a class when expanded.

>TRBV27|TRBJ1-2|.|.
TGTGCCAGCAGTTCGGTGGGGGGCTATAATGGCTACACCTTC
CASSSVGGYNGYTF
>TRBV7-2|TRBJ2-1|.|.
TGTGCCAGCAGCTTTTCAGGGGCCCCTGGGGGGAATGAGCAGTTCTTC
CASSFSGAPGGNEQFF
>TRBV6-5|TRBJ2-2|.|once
TGTGCCAGCAGTCCTGGGACCGGGGAGCTGTTTTTT
CASSPGTGELFF
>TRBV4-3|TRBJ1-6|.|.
TGCGCCAGCAGCCAAGATGGTCCCGACGTTTCACCCCTCCACTTT
CASSQDGPDVSPLHF
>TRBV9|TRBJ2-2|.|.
TGTGCCAGCAGCGTAGAAACAGGGAGCACCGGGGAGCTGTTTTTT
CASSVETGSTGELFF
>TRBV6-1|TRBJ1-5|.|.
TGTGCCAGCAGTGAAGCGCTTGGCAGCAATCAGCCCCAGCATTTT
CASSEALGSNQPQHF
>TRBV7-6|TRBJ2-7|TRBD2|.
TGTGCCAGCAGCTTAGACGGGGAGGGAGAGCAGTACTTC
CASSLDGEGEQYF
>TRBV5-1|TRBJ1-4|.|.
TGCGCCAGCAGCTTGGGAGACTCAAATGAAAAACTGTTTTTT
CASSLGDSNEKLFF
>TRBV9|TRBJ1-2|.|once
TGTGCCAGCAGCGTCGACAGAAACTATGGCTACACCTTC
CASSVDRNYGYTF
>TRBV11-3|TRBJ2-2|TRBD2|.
TGTGCCAGCAGCTTAGATCTAACTAGCGGCGCGAACACCGGGGAGCTGTTTTTT
CASSLDLTSGANTGELFF
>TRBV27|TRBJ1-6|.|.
TGTGCCACCCAGGGGAATAATTCACCCCTCCACTTT
CATQGNNSPLHF
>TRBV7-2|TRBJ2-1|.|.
TGTGCCAGCAGCTTAGTCTTAGGGGGACACCCGAGGGTGGATGAGCAGTTCTTC
CASSLVLGGHPRVDEQFF
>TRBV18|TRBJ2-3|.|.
TGTGCCAGCTCTCCAACCCGCGGTAGCACAGATACGCAGTATTTT
CASSPTRGSTDTQYF
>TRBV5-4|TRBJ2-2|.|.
TGTGCCAGCAGCGCAGGCCCAGGTTGGGCAACCGGGGAGCTGTTTTTT
CASSAGPGWATGELFF
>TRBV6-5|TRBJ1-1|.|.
TGTGCCAGCATAAATGCGGCCAATTTGAACACTGAAGCTTTCTTT
CASINAANLNTEAFF
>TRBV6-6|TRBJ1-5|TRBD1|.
TGTGCCAGCAGTCGACAGGGGGTTAGCAATCAGCCCCAGCATTTT
CASSRQGVSNQPQHF
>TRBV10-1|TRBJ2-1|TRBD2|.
TGCGCCAGCAGTGAGCTATCCGGGACTAGCGGGAGCCTGTTCTTC
CASSELSGTSGSLFF
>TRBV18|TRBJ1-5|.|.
TGTGCCACCAAAGAGGGGGAAAGCAATCAGCCCCAGCATTTT
CATKEGESNQPQHF
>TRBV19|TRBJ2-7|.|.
TGTGCCAGTAGTTCCCTGGACAGCCTCTACGAGCAGTACTTC
CASSSLDSLYEQYF